These T cell receptor beta chains were read from a single sample in a study of CD8+CD57+ T cells in acquired aplastic anemia. TCRdb used MiXCR to reprocess the reads, holding one entry per CDR3 protein. The table lists more than 150,000 distinct CDR3 sequences, about half of them singletons, with approximately 2.9% in the top ten. The sequenced sample consisted of sorted CD4+, CD8+, or CD8+CD57+ T cells (not recorded which) from PBMCs. These TCRs come from a human donor in good health. The conserved cysteine and the conserved F or W are not part of the CDR3 here. The order of the fields is V gene, clone size, J gene, CDR3 protein. For some rows the clone size is stated as once, few or many, or as a class when expanded; others skip it.

>TRBV24-1|NA|TRBJ2-5
ATSAWGTSGLQETQY
>TRBV7-6|NA|TRBJ2-3
ARNPGKRITDTQY
>TRBV9|NA|TRBJ2-3
ASSVVNTDTQY
>TRBV5-1|NA|TRBJ1-2
ASSTGTADYGYT
>TRBV18|NA|TRBJ2-7
ASSPRQGKVSYEQY
>TRBV5-1|NA|TRBJ2-1
ASSLERLAANEQF
>TRBV4-1|NA|TRBJ1-3
ASSQAGAGGTGNTIY
>TRBV19|NA|TRBJ1-2
ASSTTNYGYT
>TRBV27|many|TRBJ1-6
ASSPDRDRNSPLH
>TRBV7-9|NA|TRBJ1-2
ASSPDRSNYGYT
>TRBV12-3/TRBV12-4|few|TRBJ1-5
ASSLLAGGRDGNQPQH
>TRBV24-1|NA|TRBJ2-7
ATSGPRAYNEQY
>TRBV7-2|many|TRBJ2-1
ASSPWTSGSSYNEQF
>TRBV20-1|NA|TRBJ2-7
SAEIISYEQY
>TRBV28|NA|TRBJ2-5
ASSTWTSGMRETQY
>TRBV24-1|NA|TRBJ2-1
ATSDLAAEDHNEQF
>TRBV19|few|TRBJ2-6
ASSRGGGANVLT
>TRBV5-1|NA|TRBJ1-3
ASSSEAATSGNTIY
>TRBV29-1|NA|TRBJ1-2
SVEKGGTGRGYGYT
>TRBV6-5|NA|TRBJ2-7
ASSFGRNYYEQY
>TRBV5-1|NA|TRBJ2-7
ASSFTGTGFGLDEQY
>TRBV12-3/TRBV12-4|NA|TRBJ2-5
ASSLGIIGGEAQY
>TRBV15|few|TRBJ1-5
ATSRTVSNQPQH
>TRBV4-2|NA|TRBJ1-4
ASNRDRGNEKLF
>TRBV2|NA|TRBJ1-1
ASRVDRPGAF
>TRBV4-3|NA|TRBJ1-6
ASSQDPGLTNSPLH
>TRBV11-1|NA|TRBJ2-7
AGSPSWQGAGYEQY
>TRBV7-3|many|TRBJ2-7
ASSLKTSGINEQY
>TRBV9|NA|TRBJ1-1
ASSVAQVAGNTEAF
>TRBV27|NA|TRBJ2-7
ASTTRNSPSEQY
>TRBV2|few|TRBJ1-4
ASSVEQLF
>TRBV25-1|NA|TRBJ2-1
ASSESGGTNNEQF
>TRBV2|many|TRBJ1-5
ASSEGGGNQPQH
>TRBV7-3|many|TRBJ2-1
ASSLGIYNEQF
>TRBV20-1|NA|TRBJ2-7
SARRAEKTYEQY
>TRBV12-3/TRBV12-4|NA|TRBJ1-4
ASRLSVATNEKLF
>TRBV20-1|many|TRBJ2-5
SARGQLAGETQY
>TRBV2|NA|TRBJ1-1
ASSVAPLAREAF
>TRBV7-6|NA|TRBJ1-1
ASSLATVNTEAF
>TRBV20-1|NA|TRBJ1-1
SARPSISDTEAF